This T cell receptor (beta chain) was recovered during a study of cytomegalovirus exposure and HLA in healthy donors. Broader study findings: Indistinguishability led to the exclusion of some V segments, TRBV6-2 and TRBV6-3 included.

The junction had 2 bases not matched to a gene; V was cut back by 2 bases and J by 4 bases. Germline CDR1 and CDR2: PRHDT and FYEKMQ (reference sequence). CDR3 length: 15 amino acids. PCR used 60 Vbeta primers and 13 Jbeta primers. The assay was immunoSEQ multiplex PCR, and TCRdb's table has in-frame clones only and misses some. The sample records around 200,000 clones, nearly 80% being singletons. Of note for this clone: Its antigen is undetermined.

Sequencing used PBMCs. The TCR comes from a man younger than 35 in good health and CMV-seronegative. V and J are TRBV13 and TRBJ2-3, with 11 positions matching TRBD1. In DNA, the CDR3 is TGTGCCAGCAGCTTAAGGACAGGGGGCGCAGATACGCAGTATTTT. This codes for CASSLRTGGADTQYF.